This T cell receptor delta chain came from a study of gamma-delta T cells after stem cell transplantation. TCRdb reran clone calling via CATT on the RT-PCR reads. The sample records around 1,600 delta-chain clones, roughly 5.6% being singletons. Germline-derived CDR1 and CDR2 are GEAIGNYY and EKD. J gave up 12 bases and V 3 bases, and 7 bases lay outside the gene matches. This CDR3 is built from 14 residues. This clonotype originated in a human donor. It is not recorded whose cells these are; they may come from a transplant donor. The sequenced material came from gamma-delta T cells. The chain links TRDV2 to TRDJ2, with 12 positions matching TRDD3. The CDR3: CACDSFLGDTELFF. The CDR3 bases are TGTGCCTGTGACTCCTTCCTGGGGGATACGGAACTCTTCTTT.